These 32 T cell receptor beta chains originate from one sample sequenced in a study of blood T cells in healthy people across ages. A second PCR of about 7 to 12 cycles used a sample-barcoded 5' primer and a J-beta primer mix. TCRdb fed the 5' RACE reads into MiXCR, producing one record per CDR3 protein. The sample has some 780,000 distinct CDR3 sequences, about 56% seen once. Sequencing used blood. Receptors were obtained from a man aged 40-50 years in good health.

J is TRBJ1-2 and V is TRBV9; D is perhaps TRBD1 (5 bases). Per germline, CDR1 SGDLS and CDR2 YYNGEE. CDR3 length: 15 amino acids. V was trimmed by 4 bases and J by 3 bases, leaving 16 bases between them. The CDR3 DNA reads as TGTGCCAGCAGCTCCTCCCTGGGGGTCCACTATGGCTACACCTTC. This gives the protein CASSSSLGVHYGYTF.

This rearrangement joins TRBV12-3 or TRBV12-4 to TRBJ2-1; a possible D gene is TRBD2 (5 bases). V lost 3 bases and J 6 bases, leaving 12 bases between the germline ends. CDR3 length: 14 amino acids. DNA of the CDR3: TGTGCCAGCAGTTTTAATCGAGGGCCCAATGAGCAGTTCTTC. Its translation: CASSFNRGPNEQFF.

This clonotype was counted between two and nine times. The CDR3 DNA reads as TGTGCCAGCAGTCGAGCGGGTCACCCAGAAAGGGAGCAGTACTTC. Encoded protein: CASSRAGHPEREQYF. The rearrangement links TRBV28 to TRBJ2-7; D may be TRBD2 (6 bases). Trimming cost V 5 bases and J 7 bases, with 21 bases left between them. CDR3 length: 15 amino acids. Germline V gene lookup returns CDR1 MDHEN and CDR2 SYDVKM.

The chain uses TRBV6-2 or TRBV6-3 and TRBJ2-3, with D possibly matching TRBD1 (6 bases). Trimming took 9 bases from V and 0 from J, leaving 16 bases between them. This CDR3 comprises 15 residues. The germline CDR1 and CDR2 sequences are MNHEY and SVGEGT. Here the CDR3 DNA reads TGTGCCAGTACCCTTAGGACAGCCAGCACAGATACGCAGTATTTT. It translates to CASTLRTASTDTQYF.

The V and J genes are TRBV7-9 and TRBJ2-6, with no clear D. Trimming removed 2 bases at V and 1 base at J, with 9 bases between. This CDR3 is built from 16 residues. Per germline, CDR1 SEHNR and CDR2 FQNEAQ (reference sequence). The CDR3, as DNA: TGTGCCAGCAGCTTACTCGGGCAGTCTGGGGCCAACGTCCTGACTTTC. Its translation: CASSLLGQSGANVLTF.

The genes are TRBV5-1 and TRBJ2-7; D gene unclear. Trimming took off 0 bases at V and 3 bases at J, with 10 bases between the two ends. The CDR3 has 14 amino acids. Germline CDR1 is SGHRS and CDR2 is YFSETQ. The CDR3 here is CASSLEDGRYEQYF. The CDR3 DNA follows: TGCGCCAGCAGCTTGGAGGACGGCCGCTACGAGCAGTACTTC. Complete variable domain (other parts from reference TRBV5-1 and TRBJ2-7): KAGVTQTPRYLIKTRGQQVTLSCSPISGHRSVSWYQQTPGQGLQFLFEYFSETQRNKGNFPGRFSGRQFSNSRSEMNVSTLELGDSALYLCASSLEDGRYEQYFGPGTRLTVT.

The V call is TRBV12-3 or TRBV12-4, the J call TRBJ1-2; D ambiguous. The length of the CDR3 is 14 residues. Trimming took off 5 bases at V and 8 bases at J, with 18 bases between the two ends. The DNA for the CDR3 is TGTGCCAGCAGTCTACGCGCGGACTATGGAGGCTACACCTTC. Its protein is CASSLRADYGGYTF.

This CDR3 reads CASSHGTIFGDGNEQFF. The CDR3 DNA reads TGTGCCAGCAGCCACGGGACCATCTTCGGGGATGGCAATGAGCAGTTCTTC. The chain uses TRBV14 and TRBJ2-1; D is perhaps TRBD1 or TRBD2 (5 bases each). Germline lookup yields CDR1 SGHDN and CDR2 FVKESK. The V end was cut by 3 bases, the J end by 6 bases, with 21 bases between. This CDR3 has 17 residues.

CDR3 loop: CSVDGFAGTGGYEQYF. CDR3 DNA sequence: TGCAGCGTTGATGGGTTTGCCGGGACAGGGGGTTACGAGCAGTACTTC. The chain employs TRBV29-1 and TRBJ2-7, with 11 positions matching TRBD1. Germline CDR1 reads SQVTM; CDR2 reads ANQGSEA. The V gene end was trimmed by 3 bases and the J gene end by 4 bases; junction bases not matched to a gene: 11. The CDR3 is made up of 16 amino acids.

The chain is built from TRBV15 and TRBJ1-2; D uncertain. The germline CDR1 and CDR2 sequences are LNHNV and YYDKDF (reference sequence). Trimming took off 3 bases at V and 3 bases at J, with 11 bases between the two ends. The CDR3 runs 14 residues. CDR3 loop: CATSRTDGHYGYTF. Written as DNA, the CDR3 is TGTGCCACCAGCAGGACCGACGGCCACTATGGCTACACCTTC.

This clonotype turned up a few times. This chain connects TRBV11-2 to TRBJ2-7; D is uncertain. V lost 0 bases and J 5 bases, leaving 14 bases between the germline ends. In germline, CDR1 is SGHAT, CDR2 FQNNGV. This CDR3 has 15 amino acids. The CDR3 protein is CASSLEIADNNEQYF. CDR3 coding DNA: TGTGCCAGCAGCTTAGAGATTGCAGATAACAACGAGCAGTACTTC.

The V call is TRBV7-8, the J call TRBJ2-7; 10 bases fit TRBD1. With 5 bases clipped from V and 6 bases from J, the junction kept 7 bases outside the gene matches. This CDR3 is built from 14 residues. CDR1 is SGHVS and CDR2 is FQNEAQ in the germline V gene. CDR3: CASSLGTGAVEQYF. CDR3 DNA: TGTGCCAGCAGCCTCGGGACAGGGGCCGTCGAGCAGTACTTC.

V usage is TRBV4-1 and J usage is TRBJ2-2; D is uncertain. V was pared by 1 base and J by 4 bases, with 7 bases between. Germline assignment: CDR1 MGHRA and CDR2 YSYEKL. The CDR3 is 14 amino acids. The CDR3 DNA follows: TGCGCCAGCAGCCAAGTTAGCACCACCGGGGAGCTGTTTTTT. Its protein product is CASSQVSTTGELFF.

The chain carries TRBV29-1 and TRBJ2-7; TRBD1 matches at 12 bases. The assigned J gene may be wrong: the sequence end matches TRBJ2-5 better. Germline lookup yields CDR1 SQVTM and CDR2 ANQGSEA. This CDR3 contains 14 residues. The DNA for the CDR3 is TGCAGCGTTGAATTGGGACAGGGGGCTGGGACCCAGTACTTC. This translates into CSVELGQGAGTQYF.

This clonotype was seen a handful of times. Here the CDR3 reads CAISDSGLNTDTQYF. CDR3 DNA sequence: TGTGCCATCAGTGACTCAGGACTCAACACAGATACGCAGTATTTT. The genes are TRBV10-3 and TRBJ2-3; D is perhaps TRBD2 (5 bases). V gave up 3 bases and J gave up 2 bases, with 12 bases separating them. This CDR3 is 15 amino acids long. Germline loops: CDR1 ENHRY, CDR2 SYGVKD.

The V and J genes are TRBV7-2 and TRBJ2-7; D is possibly TRBD2 (5 bases). Trimming took 3 bases from V and 0 from J, leaving 12 bases between them. Germline-derived CDR1 and CDR2 are SGHTA and FQGNSA. The CDR3 is 15 residues long. Here the CDR3 reads CASSFALASSYEQYF. The CDR3 coding sequence is TGTGCCAGCAGCTTTGCCCTAGCAAGCTCCTACGAGCAGTACTTC.

A single count supports this clonotype. The chain recombines TRBV6-5 with TRBJ2-1; D not resolved. The length of the CDR3 is 14 residues. V lost 8 bases, J lost 4 bases, and 15 bases lay in between. The germline V gene has CDR1 MNHEY and CDR2 SVGAGI. The CDR3 sequence: CASATQRIYNEQFF. As DNA, the CDR3 is TGTGCCAGCGCCACCCAGCGAATATACAATGAGCAGTTCTTC.

This clonotype was seen more than once but under ten times. The rearrangement joins TRBV20-1 to TRBJ2-3, with no clear D. Germline values: CDR1 DFQATT, CDR2 SNEGSKA (reference sequence). The CDR3 consists of 12 residues. The V and J ends lost 3 bases and 5 bases respectively, with 9 bases between them. CDR3 sequence: CSARPTQDTQYF. CDR3 DNA sequence: TGCAGTGCTAGGCCCACCCAAGATACGCAGTATTTT.

DNA of the CDR3: TGCAGTGCTAGGGAGGTTCCTTCTTTTTACAATGAGCAGTTCTTC. Translation: CSAREVPSFYNEQFF. J is TRBJ2-1 and V is TRBV20-1; maybe TRBD2 (5 bases). The CDR3 sequence is 15 residues long. V was cut by 3 bases and J by 4 bases, with 16 bases left in between. Germline V gene data show CDR1 as DFQATT and CDR2 as SNEGSKA (reference sequence).

This clonotype was found a few times. This chain uses TRBV25-1 with TRBJ2-7; 9 bases align to TRBD2. This CDR3 is 16 amino acids long. Trimming took 2 bases from V and 8 from J; bases not matched to a gene: 13. CDR1 is MGHDK and CDR2 is SYGVNS in the germline V gene. The CDR3 is CASSENARTSVLQQYF. In DNA, the CDR3 is TGTGCCAGCAGTGAAAATGCCCGGACTAGCGTGTTGCAGCAGTACTTC.

The chain combines TRBV7-2 with TRBJ1-4; a weak D match, TRBD1 (5 bases). Germline CDR1 is SGHTA and CDR2 is FQGNSA. CDR3 length: 15 residues. Trimming shortened V by 1 base and J by 3 bases, and 9 bases separated the two germline ends. Written as DNA, the CDR3 is TGTGCCAGCAGCTTAGGTGCGGGGCCTAATGAAAAACTGTTTTTT. Its translation is CASSLGAGPNEKLFF.

The V call is TRBV29-1, the J call TRBJ1-1; unclear D gene. There are 13 residues in the CDR3. V gave up 7 bases and J gave up 0 bases, with 12 bases separating them. CDR1 is SQVTM, CDR2 ANQGSEA, per germline. This chain's CDR3 is CSALGRLNTEAFF. DNA for the CDR3: TGCAGCGCCCTGGGGAGGTTGAACACTGAAGCTTTCTTT.

This chain uses TRBV7-2 with TRBJ2-6; D is uncertain. V was pared by 1 base and J by 11 bases, with 12 bases between. The CDR3 extends over 14 amino acids. Germline lookup yields CDR1 SGHTA and CDR2 FQGNSA. This CDR3 is CASSLGGTNYVLTF. CDR3 DNA: TGTGCCAGCAGCTTAGGGGGTACTAATTACGTCCTGACTTTC.

CDR3 in DNA: TGTGCCAGCAGTTTAAGTCCGTTAAGGTACATTCAGTACTTC. This encodes CASSLSPLRYIQYF. This sequence joins TRBV27 and TRBJ2-4; D uncertain. Germline V gene data show CDR1 as MNHEY and CDR2 as SMNVEV (reference sequence). Trimming pared 2 bases from V and 8 bases from J, leaving 13 bases between. This CDR3 is built from 14 residues.

This chain joins TRBV27 and TRBJ1-2; D gene uncertain. The CDR3 extends over 15 amino acids. V lost 4 bases and J 3 bases, leaving 15 bases between the germline ends. The V gene's germline CDR1 is MNHEY and CDR2 SMNVEV (reference sequence). The CDR3 sequence is CASSSREGGDYGYTF. In nucleotides, the CDR3 is TGTGCCAGCAGTTCCCGGGAAGGCGGCGACTATGGCTACACCTTC.

The chain carries TRBV24-1 and TRBJ2-7; D is unresolved. The CDR3 is 17 residues long. Germline assignment: CDR1 KGHDR and CDR2 SFDVKD. Trimming took off 1 base at V and 0 bases at J, with 15 bases between the two ends. The CDR3 reads CATSDLKIGILSYEQYF. The CDR3 DNA reads as TGTGCCACCAGTGATTTAAAGATAGGCATTCTCTCCTACGAGCAGTACTTC.

The chain recombines TRBV14 with TRBJ2-1, with TRBD2 identical over 10 bases. Per germline, CDR1 SGHDN and CDR2 FVKESK. With 5 bases clipped from V and 4 bases from J, the junction kept 2 bases outside the gene matches. The CDR3 has 14 residues. In nucleotides, the CDR3 is TGTGCCAGCAGCGTACTAGCGGGGTACAATGAGCAGTTCTTC. Amino acids: CASSVLAGYNEQFF.

V and J are TRBV6-1 and TRBJ2-5, with TRBD2 matching over 11 bases. J gave up 5 bases and V 6 bases, and 23 bases lay outside the gene matches. This CDR3 region has 20 residues. In germline, CDR1 is MNHNS, CDR2 SASEGT. DNA for the CDR3: TGTGCCAGCAGAACTAGTACCCCTGTGGCTAGCGGGGGGCCGCGGGAGACCCAGTACTTC. It specifies CASRTSTPVASGGPRETQYF.

The chain combines TRBV3-1 with TRBJ1-1; no reliable D call. Germline loops: CDR1 LGHDT, CDR2 YNNKEL (reference sequence). The V gene lost 1 base and the J gene lost 0 bases, with 9 bases spanning the gap. The CDR3 extends over 15 amino acids. CDR3 DNA: TGTGCCAGCAGCCAAGCAGGCCCGATGAACACTGAAGCTTTCTTT. Protein product: CASSQAGPMNTEAFF. Variable domain in full (rest from reference TRBV3-1 and TRBJ1-1): DTAVSQTPKYLVTQMGNDKSIKCEQNLGHDTMYWYKQDSKKFLKIMFSYNNKELIINETVPNRFSPKSPDKAHLNLHINSLELGDSAVYFCASSQAGPMNTEAFFGQGTRLTVV.

This clonotype came up a few times. This chain links TRBV5-1 with TRBJ2-5; no firm D call. From germline, CDR1 is SGHRS and CDR2 YFSETQ. The CDR3 consists of 14 residues. Between the trimmed V and J ends, which lost 0 bases and 0 bases, there was a span of 6 bases. CDR3: CASSLESDQETQYF. The CDR3 DNA reads as TGCGCCAGCAGCTTGGAGTCTGACCAAGAGACCCAGTACTTC.

V gene TRBV7-6 combines with J gene TRBJ1-1, with D tentatively TRBD1 (6 bases). The V and J ends lost 4 bases and 3 bases respectively, with 9 bases between them. The CDR3 runs 13 residues. CDR1 SGHVS and CDR2 FNYEAQ come from the germline V gene. CDR3 in DNA: TGTGCCAGCAGCTCGTACAGGGACACTGAAGCTTTCTTT. Translating it yields CASSSYRDTEAFF. The variable domain in full, completed from reference TRBV7-6 and TRBJ1-1, reads GAGVSQSPRYKVTKRGQDVALRCDPISGHVSLYWYRQALGQGPEFLTYFNYEAQQDKSGLPNDRFSAERPEGSISTLTIQRTEQRDSAMYRCASSSYRDTEAFFGQGTRLTVV.

This clonotype has a single count. The chain is built from TRBV5-1 and TRBJ1-4; weak D call: TRBD1 (5 bases). CDR1 and CDR2 from the germline V gene are SGHRS and YFSETQ. The CDR3 runs to 14 residues. Trimming took off 4 bases at V and 5 bases at J, with 12 bases between the two ends. This CDR3 reads CASSRTLRNEKLFF. Here the CDR3 DNA reads TGCGCCAGCAGCCGGACACTCAGAAATGAAAAACTGTTTTTT.